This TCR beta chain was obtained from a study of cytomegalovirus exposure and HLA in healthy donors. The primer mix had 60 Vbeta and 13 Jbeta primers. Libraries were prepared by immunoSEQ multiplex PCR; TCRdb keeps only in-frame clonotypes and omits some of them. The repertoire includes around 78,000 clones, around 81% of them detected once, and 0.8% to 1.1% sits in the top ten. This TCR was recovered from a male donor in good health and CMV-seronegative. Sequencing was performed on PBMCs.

This CDR3 is CASSLRGQILGNQPQHF. The CDR3 DNA follows: TGTGCCAGCAGTTTGAGAGGACAGATTCTTGGCAATCAGCCCCAGCATTTT. The chain joins TRBV28 to TRBJ1-5; perhaps TRBD1 as D (6 bases). Between the trimmed V and J ends, which lost 3 bases and 2 bases, there was a span of 17 bases. The CDR3 extends over 17 amino acids. CDR1 is MDHEN and CDR2 is SYDVKM in the germline V gene. Full variable domain (rest looked up from reference TRBV28 and TRBJ1-5): DVKVTQSSRYLVKRTGEKVFLECVQDMDHENMFWYRQDPGLGLRLIYFSYDVKMKEKGDIPEGYSVSREKKERFSLILESASTNQTSMYLCASSLRGQILGNQPQHFGDGTRLSIL.